This T cell receptor (beta chain) originates from a study of cytomegalovirus exposure and HLA in healthy donors. The V and J ends lost 6 bases and 0 bases respectively, with 23 bases between them. This CDR3 contains 18 residues. Germline V gives CDR1 SNHLY, CDR2 FYNNEI. With 60 Vbeta and 13 Jbeta primers, the PCR was carried out. Original data processing: In a later analysis, of approximately 81 million unique beta chains, roughly 9.9 million appeared in at least two donors. Here immunoSEQ multiplex PCR was the method, and the copy in TCRdb shows in-frame clones only, minus some. V, J and clone size are those of that table, while D and trimming were read from the DNA. The sample lists fewer than 130,000 clones, 74% occurring once.

This TCR came from a man between 45 and 60 years old in good health and CMV-seropositive. Specimen: PBMCs. The V gene is TRBV2, the J gene TRBJ1-1; weak D call: TRBD1 (6 bases). Here the CDR3 reads CASRTSGWSRGMNTEAFF. As DNA, the CDR3 is TGTGCCAGCAGGACGTCAGGTTGGTCGAGGGGGATGAACACTGAAGCTTTCTTT.